This T cell receptor (beta chain) was recorded in a study of blood T cell repertoires in COVID-19 (dated by TCRdb to about 2020). For context, the study as a whole: The collaborator samples originated in the United States, Italy and Spain and spanned the acute and convalescent phases of COVID-19. The prospective study material was composed of cDNA or gDNA derived from T cells, B-cell-depleted T cells, or PBMCs. The repertoires were made available in a free public database intended to serve as a resource for research on the immune response to SARS-CoV-2. Subjects who had been exposed to COVID-19, were actively infected with it, or had recovered from it provided the deeply sampled blood TCRbeta repertoires that made up the dataset. Where available, HLA class I and class II types were taken from metadata supplied by the sample provider and were not determined by assay-based typing. The sample metadata nearly always contained a de-identified subject ID, COVID-19 status, age in years and sex. Samples came from the ongoing ImmuneRACE study (first 160 participants) plus 1,254 subjects from 6 global collaborators.

Between the V and J ends, shortened by 5 bases and 2 bases respectively, the junction contains 12 bases. The cysteine opens and the phenylalanine closes a CDR3 of 14 amino acids. Of all the DNA, just the CDR3 is kept, 42 bases in frame from base 1. The germline V gene sets CDR1 to MGHRA and CDR2 to YSYEKL. One collaborating source in Seattle enrolled patients during active infection and followed them longitudinally through the course of disease. Each collaborating institution followed its own protocols to collect whole blood in K2EDTA tubes. Collaborator samples were shipped for TCRbeta analysis as frozen whole blood, isolated PBMCs, or DNA extracted from either sample type. Notes on this clone: It has no known antigen specificity. Qualities for individual bases were not recorded, and no much larger clone is one base off.

The immunoSEQ Assay, a bias-controlled multiplex PCR, was used to amplify TCRbeta CDR3 regions from genomic DNA. The published analysis was carried out like this. The number of nucleated cells in each sample was estimated from the amplification of reference gene primers within the assay. Sequence reads were collapsed and filtered to measure the absolute abundance of every unique TCRbeta CDR3 rearrangement. For each sample, productive Simpson clonality was calculated as the square root of Simpson's diversity index over productive rearrangements. TCRdb re-hosts the immuneACCESS table, in-frame sequences only. Its copies lack some clones; in the studies checked, an unresolved V gene accounts for under half of them, and the cause for the rest is not known. V and J calls plus clone size are reproduced from that table; the DNA served to infer D and trimming. In all, the sample holds 390,000 or so clones, and roughly 90% of those were seen once. Together, the top ten hold around 3% of the sample.

Broad study findings and their caveats: The quantity of clinical and demographic metadata differed by source and by participant and was supplied without curation.

The specimen was peripheral blood. This sequence originates from a woman in her 30s with COVID-19, enrolled during active disease. Rearrangement joined TRBV4-1 to TRBJ1-1, with the D segment identity uncertain. The CDR3 protein is CASSTTEFNTEAFF. The bases read TGCGCCAGCAGCACAACAGAGTTTAACACTGAAGCTTTCTTT.